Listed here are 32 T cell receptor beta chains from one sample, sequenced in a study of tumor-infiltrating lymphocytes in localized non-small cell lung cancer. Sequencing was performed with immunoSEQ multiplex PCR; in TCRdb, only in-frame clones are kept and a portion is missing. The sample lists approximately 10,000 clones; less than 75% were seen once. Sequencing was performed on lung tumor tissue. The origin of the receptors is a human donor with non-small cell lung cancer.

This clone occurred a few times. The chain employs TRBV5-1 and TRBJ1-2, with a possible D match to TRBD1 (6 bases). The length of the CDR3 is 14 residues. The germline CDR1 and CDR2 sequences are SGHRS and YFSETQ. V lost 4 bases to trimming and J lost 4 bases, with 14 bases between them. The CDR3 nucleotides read TGCGCCAGCAGCCAAATACAGGGAACCTATGGCTACACCTTC. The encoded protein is CASSQIQGTYGYTF.

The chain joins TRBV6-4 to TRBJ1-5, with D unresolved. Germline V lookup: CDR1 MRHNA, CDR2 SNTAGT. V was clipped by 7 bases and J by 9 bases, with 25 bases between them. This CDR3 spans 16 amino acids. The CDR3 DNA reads TGTGCCAGCACTAACTACCCCGACGGAAACGAGGGGCCCCAGCATTTT. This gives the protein CASTNYPDGNEGPQHF.

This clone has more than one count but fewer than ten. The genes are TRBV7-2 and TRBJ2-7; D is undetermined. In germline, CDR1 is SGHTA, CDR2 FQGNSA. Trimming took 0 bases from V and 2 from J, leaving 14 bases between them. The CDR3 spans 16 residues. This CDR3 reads CASSLAASFSAYEQYF. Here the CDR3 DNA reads TGTGCCAGCAGCTTAGCGGCGTCATTTTCTGCCTACGAGCAGTACTTC.

The CDR3 reads CSVLGQPNQPQHF. The CDR3 nucleotides read TGCAGCGTCTTGGGACAACCCAATCAGCCCCAGCATTTT. The gene calls are TRBV29-1 and TRBJ1-5, with D tentatively TRBD1 (6 bases). Germline CDR1 is SQVTM and CDR2 is ANQGSEA. V lost 6 bases to trimming and J lost 3 bases, with 12 bases between them. The CDR3 loop spans 13 amino acids.

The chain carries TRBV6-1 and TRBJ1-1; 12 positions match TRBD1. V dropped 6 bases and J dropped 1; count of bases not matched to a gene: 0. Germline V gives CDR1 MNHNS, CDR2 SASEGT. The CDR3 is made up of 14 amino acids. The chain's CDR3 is CASRGQGANTEAFF. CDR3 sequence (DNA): TGTGCCAGCAGGGGACAGGGGGCGAACACTGAAGCTTTCTTT.

The CDR3 sequence: CASSLLNSYEQYF. In DNA, the CDR3 is TGTGCCAGCAGCCTTCTCAACAGCTACGAGCAGTACTTC. The chain joins TRBV28 to TRBJ2-7; D uncertain. The CDR3 totals 13 residues. Trimming shortened V by 6 bases and J by 3 bases, and 12 bases separated the two germline ends. From germline, CDR1 is MDHEN and CDR2 SYDVKM.

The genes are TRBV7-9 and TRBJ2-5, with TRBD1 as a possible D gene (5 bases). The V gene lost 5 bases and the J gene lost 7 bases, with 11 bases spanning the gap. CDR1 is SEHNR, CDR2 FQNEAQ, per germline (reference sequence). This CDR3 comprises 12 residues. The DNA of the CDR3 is TGTGCCAGCAGCCGCGGTACAGGGACCCAGTACTTC. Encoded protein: CASSRGTGTQYF.

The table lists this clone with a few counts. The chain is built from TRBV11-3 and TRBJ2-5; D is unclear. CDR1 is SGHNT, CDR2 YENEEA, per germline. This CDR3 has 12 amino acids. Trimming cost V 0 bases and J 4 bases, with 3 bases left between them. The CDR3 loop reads CASSLDGETQYF. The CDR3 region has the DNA TGTGCCAGCAGCTTAGACGGAGAGACCCAGTACTTC.

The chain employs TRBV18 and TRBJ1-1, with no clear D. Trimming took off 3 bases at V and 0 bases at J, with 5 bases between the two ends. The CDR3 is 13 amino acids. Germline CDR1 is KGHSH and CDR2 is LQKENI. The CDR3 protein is CASSPGMNTEAFF. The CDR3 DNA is TGTGCCAGCTCACCCGGGATGAACACTGAAGCTTTCTTT.

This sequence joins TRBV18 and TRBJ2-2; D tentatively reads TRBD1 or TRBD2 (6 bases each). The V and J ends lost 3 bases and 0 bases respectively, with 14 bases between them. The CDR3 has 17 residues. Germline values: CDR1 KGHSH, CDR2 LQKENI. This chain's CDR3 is CASSPPEGVANTGELFF. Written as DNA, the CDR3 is TGTGCCAGCTCACCTCCGGAGGGGGTCGCGAACACCGGGGAGCTGTTTTTT.

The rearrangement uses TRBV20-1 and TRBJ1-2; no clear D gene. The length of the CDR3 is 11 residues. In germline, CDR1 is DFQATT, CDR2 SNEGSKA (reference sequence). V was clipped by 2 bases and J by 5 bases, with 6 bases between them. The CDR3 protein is CSARHGYGYTF. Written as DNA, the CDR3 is TGCAGTGCTAGACATGGGTATGGCTACACCTTC.

The CDR3 is CASSQEGRGRIGEKLFF. As DNA, the CDR3 is TGCGCCAGCAGCCAAGAGGGCAGGGGGCGCATCGGTGAAAAACTGTTTTTT. This chain links TRBV4-1 with TRBJ1-4, with 8 bases aligning to TRBD1. The CDR3 consists of 17 residues. Germline loops: CDR1 MGHRA, CDR2 YSYEKL. After removal of 0 bases from V and 7 bases from J, the junction contained 10 bases not matched to a gene.

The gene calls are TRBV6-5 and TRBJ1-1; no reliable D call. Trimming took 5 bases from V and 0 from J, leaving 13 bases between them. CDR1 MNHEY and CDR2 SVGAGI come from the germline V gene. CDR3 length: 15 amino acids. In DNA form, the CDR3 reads TGTGCCAGCAGTCTAGGACCGGGGATGAACACTGAAGCTTTCTTT. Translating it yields CASSLGPGMNTEAFF.

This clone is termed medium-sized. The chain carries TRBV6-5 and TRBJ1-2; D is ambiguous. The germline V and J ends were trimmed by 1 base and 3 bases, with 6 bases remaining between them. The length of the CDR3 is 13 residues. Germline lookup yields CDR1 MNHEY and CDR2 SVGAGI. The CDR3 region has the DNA TGTGCCAGCAGTTACTTGGAAGACTATGGCTACACCTTC. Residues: CASSYLEDYGYTF.

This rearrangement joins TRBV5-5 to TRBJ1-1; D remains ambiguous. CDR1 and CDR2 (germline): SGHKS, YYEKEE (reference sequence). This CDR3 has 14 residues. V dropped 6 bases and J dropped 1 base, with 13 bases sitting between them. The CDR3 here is CASTLSSGNTEAFF. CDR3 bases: TGTGCCAGCACCTTAAGCTCAGGGAACACTGAAGCTTTCTTT.

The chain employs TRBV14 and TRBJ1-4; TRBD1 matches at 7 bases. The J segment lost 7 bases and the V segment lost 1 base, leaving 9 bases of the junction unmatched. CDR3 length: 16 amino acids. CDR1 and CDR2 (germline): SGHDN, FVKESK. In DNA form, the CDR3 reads TGTGCCAGCAGCCAAGGGACAGGTTCAAGTCGTGAAAAACTGTTTTTT. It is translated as CASSQGTGSSREKLFF.

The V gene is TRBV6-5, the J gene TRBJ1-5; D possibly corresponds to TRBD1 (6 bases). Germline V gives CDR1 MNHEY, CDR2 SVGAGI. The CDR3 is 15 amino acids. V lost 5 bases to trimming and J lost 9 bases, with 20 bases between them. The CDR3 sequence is CASSATGGWIGPQHF. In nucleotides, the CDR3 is TGTGCCAGCAGTGCCACGGGGGGCTGGATAGGGCCCCAGCATTTT.

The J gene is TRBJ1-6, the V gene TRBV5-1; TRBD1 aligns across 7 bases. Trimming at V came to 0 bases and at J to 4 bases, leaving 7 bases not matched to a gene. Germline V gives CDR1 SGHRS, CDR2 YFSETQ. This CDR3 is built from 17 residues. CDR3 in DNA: TGCGCCAGCAGCTTGGCCCAAGGGACAGATTATAATTCACCCCTCCACTTT. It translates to CASSLAQGTDYNSPLHF. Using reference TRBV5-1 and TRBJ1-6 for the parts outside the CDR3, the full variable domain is KAGVTQTPRYLIKTRGQQVTLSCSPISGHRSVSWYQQTPGQGLQFLFEYFSETQRNKGNFPGRFSGRQFSNSRSEMNVSTLELGDSALYLCASSLAQGTDYNSPLHFGNGTRLTVT.

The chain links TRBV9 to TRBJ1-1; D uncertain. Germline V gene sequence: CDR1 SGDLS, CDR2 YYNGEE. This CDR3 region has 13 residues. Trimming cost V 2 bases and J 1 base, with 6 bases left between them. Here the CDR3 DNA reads TGTGCCAGCAGCGTTTCTGGGAACACTGAAGCTTTCTTT. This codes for CASSVSGNTEAFF.

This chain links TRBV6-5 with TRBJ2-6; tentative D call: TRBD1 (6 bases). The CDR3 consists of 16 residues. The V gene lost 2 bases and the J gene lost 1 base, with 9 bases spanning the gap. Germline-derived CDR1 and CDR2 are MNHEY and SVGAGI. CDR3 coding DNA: TGTGCCAGCAGTTACACAGGGAAGTCTGGGGCCAACGTCCTGACTTTC. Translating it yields CASSYTGKSGANVLTF.

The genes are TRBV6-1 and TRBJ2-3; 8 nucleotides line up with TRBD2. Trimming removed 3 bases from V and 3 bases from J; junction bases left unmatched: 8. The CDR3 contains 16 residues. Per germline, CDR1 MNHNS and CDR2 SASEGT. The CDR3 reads CASSDPTSVGTDTQYF. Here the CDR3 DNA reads TGTGCCAGCAGTGACCCGACTAGCGTTGGGACAGATACGCAGTATTTT.

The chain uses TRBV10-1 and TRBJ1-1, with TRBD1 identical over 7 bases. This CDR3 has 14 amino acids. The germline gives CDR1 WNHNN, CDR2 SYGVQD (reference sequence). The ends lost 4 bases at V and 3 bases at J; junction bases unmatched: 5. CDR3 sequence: CASSAKGAHTEAFF. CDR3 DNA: TGCGCCAGCAGTGCGAAGGGGGCGCACACTGAAGCTTTCTTT.

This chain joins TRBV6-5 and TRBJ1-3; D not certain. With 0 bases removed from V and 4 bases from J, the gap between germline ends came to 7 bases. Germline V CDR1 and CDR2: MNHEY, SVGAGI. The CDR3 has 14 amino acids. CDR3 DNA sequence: TGTGCCAGCAGTTACTCAAGCCAGGGAAACACCATATATTTT. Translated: CASSYSSQGNTIYF.

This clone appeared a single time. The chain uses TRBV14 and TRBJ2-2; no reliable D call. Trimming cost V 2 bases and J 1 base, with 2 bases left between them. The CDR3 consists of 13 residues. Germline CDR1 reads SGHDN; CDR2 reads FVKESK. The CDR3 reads CASSQQNTGELFF. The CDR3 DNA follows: TGTGCCAGCAGCCAACAGAACACCGGGGAGCTGTTTTTT.

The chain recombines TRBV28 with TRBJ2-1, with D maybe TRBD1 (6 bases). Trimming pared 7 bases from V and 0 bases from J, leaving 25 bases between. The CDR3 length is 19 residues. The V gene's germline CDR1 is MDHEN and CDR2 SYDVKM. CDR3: CASTRFRDTSFSSYNEQFF. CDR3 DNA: TGTGCCAGCACGAGATTCCGGGACACTAGTTTTAGCTCCTACAATGAGCAGTTCTTC.

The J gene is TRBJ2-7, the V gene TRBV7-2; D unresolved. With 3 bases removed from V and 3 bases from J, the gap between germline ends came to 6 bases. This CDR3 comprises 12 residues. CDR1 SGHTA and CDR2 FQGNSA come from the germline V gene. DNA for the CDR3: TGTGCCAGCAGCTTCGGCAGCTACGAGCAGTACTTC. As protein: CASSFGSYEQYF.

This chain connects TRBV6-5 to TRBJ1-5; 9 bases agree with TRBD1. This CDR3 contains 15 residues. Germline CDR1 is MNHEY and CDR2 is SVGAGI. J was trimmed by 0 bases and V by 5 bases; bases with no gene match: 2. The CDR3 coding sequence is TGTGCCAGCAGTCGGACAGGGGCTAGCAATCAGCCCCAGCATTTT. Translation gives CASSRTGASNQPQHF.

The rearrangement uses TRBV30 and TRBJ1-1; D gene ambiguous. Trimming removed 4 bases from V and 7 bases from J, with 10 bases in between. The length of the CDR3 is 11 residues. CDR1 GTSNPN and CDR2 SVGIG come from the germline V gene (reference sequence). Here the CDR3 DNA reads TGTGCCTGGACTACTTCGATTGAAGCTTTCTTT. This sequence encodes CAWTTSIEAFF.

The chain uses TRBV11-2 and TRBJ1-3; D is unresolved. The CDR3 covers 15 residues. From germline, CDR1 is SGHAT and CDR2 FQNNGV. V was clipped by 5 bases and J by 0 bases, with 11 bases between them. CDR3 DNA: TGTGCCAGCAGCCTACAGCGTCCCTCTGGAAACACCATATATTTT. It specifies CASSLQRPSGNTIYF.

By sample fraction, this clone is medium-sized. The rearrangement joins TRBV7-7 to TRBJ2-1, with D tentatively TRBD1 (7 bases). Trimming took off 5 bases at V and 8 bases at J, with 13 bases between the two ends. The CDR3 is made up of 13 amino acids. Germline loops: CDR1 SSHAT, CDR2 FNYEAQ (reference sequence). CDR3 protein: CASSLQGGDEQFF. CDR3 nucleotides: TGTGCCAGCAGCCTCCAGGGGGGCGATGAGCAGTTCTTC.

The CDR3 loop reads CASSLSLGRDYGYTF. The CDR3 DNA is TGTGCCAGCAGTTTATCGTTGGGACGAGACTATGGCTACACCTTC. This chain links TRBV27 with TRBJ1-2; a weak D match, TRBD1 (5 bases). Germline V lookup: CDR1 MNHEY, CDR2 SMNVEV (reference sequence). CDR3 length: 15 amino acids. V shed 0 bases and J shed 3 bases, with 11 bases lying between them.

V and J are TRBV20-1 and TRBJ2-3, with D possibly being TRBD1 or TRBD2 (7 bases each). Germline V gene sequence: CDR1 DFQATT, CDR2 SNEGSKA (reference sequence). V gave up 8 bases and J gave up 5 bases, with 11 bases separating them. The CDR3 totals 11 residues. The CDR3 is CSTGEGDTQYF. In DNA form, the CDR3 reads TGCAGTACAGGGGAGGGAGATACGCAGTATTTT.